The TCR beta chain under discussion was sequenced for a study of cytomegalovirus exposure and HLA in healthy donors (dated by TCRdb to the late 2010s). Background on the whole study: The roughly 650 repertoires of the first cohort and the 95 to 150 validation repertoires were produced on the same platform, according to a later analysis. A separate validation cohort of 90 to 150 different subjects was used in addition to the 666-subject first cohort. To predict cytomegalovirus infection status, the study combined high-throughput TCR immunosequencing, statistical association of individual TCRs with disease status, and machine learning. The study was designed to test whether signatures of past pathogen exposure could be identified by cataloging public T cell receptors. The paper's findings and limits, for the study overall: While some public TCRs were present in many individuals, most TCR sequences turned up only very rarely across donors. According to the authors, the approach could potentially be generalized to other disease states and immunological phenotypes. The classifier was reported to diagnose cytomegalovirus status with high specificity and sensitivity in both the original and validation cohorts. A later analysis had no HLA typing for the validation cohort, so co-occurrence there was scored across all 130 or so repertoires. Of the cluster scores, roughly 93% were above 0 in a later analysis, which found that TCRs clustered in the first cohort also tended to co-occur in the 120 validation repertoires. A few of the identified cytomegalovirus-associated TCR beta chains were confirmed in vitro to be specific for cytomegalovirus antigens. In the study, about 150 TCR beta chains were listed as associated with cytomegalovirus.

This clone was detected only once. The antigen this receptor binds is unknown. No much larger clone exists at a distance of one base, and base qualities are not known. The CDR3 goes from the cysteine to the phenylalanine over 14 residues. The CDR3 DNA has 42 bases and is translated from base 1. CDR1 and CDR2 are drawn from the germline V gene: MNHEY, SVGAGI. Germline trimming: 6 bases from V, 7 bases from J; junction bases outside gene matches: 7. Library preparation employed the immunoSEQ multiplex PCR assay. The study's own analysis went as follows. A statistical classification framework was built to diagnose cytomegalovirus status from the catalog of TCR beta chain sequences. TCRdb carries this immuneACCESS record with in-frame sequences only. Its versions omit some clonotypes, under half of them owing to an unresolved V gene in the studies checked, with the rest unexplained. V and J calls and clone size are as listed in that table; D and trimming were resolved from the DNA. The sample yields about 120,000 clones; about 85% were counted once. The ten largest clones represent approximately 2% of the sample.

Separate from the approximately 700-subject first cohort, the validation cohort of roughly 110 subjects was the group to which the donors belonged. The source material was PBMCs. The chain was built from TRBV6-5 and TRBJ2-1; 9 junctional bases match TRBD1. The receptor was isolated from a woman in her twenties or thirties in good health and CMV-seronegative. CDR3 sequence: CASSAQGARNEQFF. The DNA is TGTGCCAGCAGCGCACAGGGGGCGCGGAATGAGCAGTTCTTC.